Each of the 2 T cell receptor beta chains below was sequenced from the same sample in a study of blood T cell repertoires in COVID-19 (dated by TCRdb to about 2020). The library was generated by the immunoSEQ multiplex PCR assay. TCRdb re-hosts the immuneACCESS table, in-frame sequences only. Its copies lack some clones; in the studies checked, an unresolved V gene accounts for under half of them, and the cause for the rest is not known. The sample data list roughly 50,000 clones, and approximately 79% of these were observed just once. 3.5% of the sample comes from the top ten. The sample consisted of peripheral blood. The receptors originated from a man aged 55 to 70 with acute or convalescent COVID-19.

The chain combines TRBV6-5 with TRBJ2-1, with D perhaps TRBD2 (5 bases). V dropped 0 bases and J dropped 2 bases, with 8 bases sitting between them. Germline assignment: CDR1 MNHEY and CDR2 SVGAGI. There are 15 residues in the CDR3. The CDR3 is CASSYSVAPYNEQFF. The CDR3 DNA sequence: TGTGCCAGCAGTTACTCGGTAGCGCCCTACAATGAGCAGTTCTTC.

J is TRBJ1-5 and V is TRBV14; no firm D call. The CDR3 spans 13 residues. Germline assignment: CDR1 SGHDN and CDR2 FVKESK. V dropped 0 bases and J dropped 3 bases, with 3 bases sitting between them. CDR3 amino acids: CASSQDNNQPQHF. The DNA of the CDR3 is TGTGCCAGCAGCCAAGACAACAATCAGCCCCAGCATTTT.